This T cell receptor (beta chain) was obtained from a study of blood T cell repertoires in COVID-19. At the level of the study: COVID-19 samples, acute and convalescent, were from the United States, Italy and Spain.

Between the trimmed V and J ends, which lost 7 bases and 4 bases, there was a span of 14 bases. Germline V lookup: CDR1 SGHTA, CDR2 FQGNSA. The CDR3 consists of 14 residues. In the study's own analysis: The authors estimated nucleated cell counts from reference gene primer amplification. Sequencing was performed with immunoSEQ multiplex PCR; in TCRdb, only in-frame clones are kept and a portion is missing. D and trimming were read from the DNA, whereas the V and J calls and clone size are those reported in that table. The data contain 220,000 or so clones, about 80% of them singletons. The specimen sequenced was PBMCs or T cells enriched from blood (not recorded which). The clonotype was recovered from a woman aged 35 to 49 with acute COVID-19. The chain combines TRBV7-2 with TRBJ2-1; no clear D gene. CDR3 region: CASTKDAGYNEQFF. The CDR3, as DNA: TGTGCCAGCACGAAAGATGCCGGGTACAATGAGCAGTTCTTC.